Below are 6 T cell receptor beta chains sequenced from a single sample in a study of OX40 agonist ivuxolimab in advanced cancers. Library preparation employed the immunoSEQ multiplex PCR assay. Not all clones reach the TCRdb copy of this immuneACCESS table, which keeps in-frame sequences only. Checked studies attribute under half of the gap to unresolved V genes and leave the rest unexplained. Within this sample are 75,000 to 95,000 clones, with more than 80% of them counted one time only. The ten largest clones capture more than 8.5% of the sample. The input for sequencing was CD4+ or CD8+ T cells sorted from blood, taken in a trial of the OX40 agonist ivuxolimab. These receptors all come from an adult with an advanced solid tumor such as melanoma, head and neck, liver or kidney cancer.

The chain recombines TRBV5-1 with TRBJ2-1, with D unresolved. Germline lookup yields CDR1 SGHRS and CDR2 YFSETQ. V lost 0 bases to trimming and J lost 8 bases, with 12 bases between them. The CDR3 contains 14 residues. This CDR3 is CASSLAGLRHEQFF. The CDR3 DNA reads TGCGCCAGCAGCTTGGCCGGCCTAAGGCATGAGCAGTTCTTC.

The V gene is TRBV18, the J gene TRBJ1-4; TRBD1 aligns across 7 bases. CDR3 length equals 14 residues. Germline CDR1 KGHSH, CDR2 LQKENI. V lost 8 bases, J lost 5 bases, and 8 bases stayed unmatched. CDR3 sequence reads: CASRGGTANEKLFF. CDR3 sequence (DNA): TGTGCCAGCCGGGGCGGGACAGCAAATGAAAAACTGTTTTTT.

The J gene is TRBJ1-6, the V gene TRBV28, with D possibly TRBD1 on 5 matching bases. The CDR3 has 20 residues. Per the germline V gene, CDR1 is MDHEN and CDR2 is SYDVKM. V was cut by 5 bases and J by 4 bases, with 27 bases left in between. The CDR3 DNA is TGTGCCAGCAGTAAAACCTCCGGGACCCACCTAGGGGAATATAATTCACCCCTCCACTTT. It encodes CASSKTSGTHLGEYNSPLHF.

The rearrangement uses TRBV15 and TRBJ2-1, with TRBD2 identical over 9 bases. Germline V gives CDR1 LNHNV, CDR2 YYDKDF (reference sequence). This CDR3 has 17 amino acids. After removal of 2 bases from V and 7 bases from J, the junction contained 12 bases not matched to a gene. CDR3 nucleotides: TGTGCCACCAGCAGATACTTACCTAGCGGGAACCGAAATGAGCAGTTCTTC. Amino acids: CATSRYLPSGNRNEQFF.

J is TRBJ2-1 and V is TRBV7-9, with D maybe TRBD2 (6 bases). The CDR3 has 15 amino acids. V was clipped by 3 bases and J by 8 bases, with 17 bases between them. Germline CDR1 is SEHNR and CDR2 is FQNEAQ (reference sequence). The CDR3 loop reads CASSFLGWGGDEQFF. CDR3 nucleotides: TGTGCCAGCAGCTTTTTAGGGTGGGGAGGCGATGAGCAGTTCTTC. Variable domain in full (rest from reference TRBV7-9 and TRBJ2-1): DTGVSQNPRHKITKRGQNVTFRCDPISEHNRLYWYRQTLGQGPEFLTYFQNEAQLEKSRLLSDRFSAERPKGSFSTLEIQRTEQGDSAMYLCASSFLGWGGDEQFFGPGTRLTVL.

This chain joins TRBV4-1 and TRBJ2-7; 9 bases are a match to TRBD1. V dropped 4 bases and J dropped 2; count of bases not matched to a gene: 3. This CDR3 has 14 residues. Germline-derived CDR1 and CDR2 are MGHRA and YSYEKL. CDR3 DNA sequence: TGCGCCAGCAGCCTTCGGACAGGGGCCTACGAGCAGTACTTC. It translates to CASSLRTGAYEQYF.